Shown below are 21 T cell receptor beta chains from a single sample sequenced in a study of blood T cell repertoires in COVID-19. Profiled with immunoSEQ multiplex PCR; TCRdb holds only in-frame clones, not every one. This sample has more than 150,000 clones; about 86% occur once, and the top ten carry 5.5% to 7%. Sequencing used peripheral blood. The receptors originated from a man in his fifties with active or convalescent COVID-19.

This rearrangement joins TRBV6-1 to TRBJ1-5, with D perhaps matching TRBD1 (6 bases). This CDR3 contains 14 residues. Germline V lookup: CDR1 MNHNS, CDR2 SASEGT. With 5 bases removed from V and 6 bases from J, the gap between germline ends came to 14 bases. The CDR3 spells CASSFGGLGQPQHF. DNA for the CDR3: TGTGCCAGCAGTTTTGGGGGCCTCGGTCAGCCCCAGCATTTT.

The chain couples TRBV6-2 or TRBV6-3 to TRBJ1-5; D unresolved. The CDR3 spans 14 residues. V lost 4 bases and J lost 7, with 14 bases in between. Germline CDR1 MNHEY, CDR2 SVGEGT. The CDR3 sequence is CASSSRGLGQPQHF. The CDR3 coding sequence is TGTGCCAGCAGTTCCCGAGGCCTAGGACAGCCCCAGCATTTT.

The chain uses TRBV2 and TRBJ1-2, with 7 bases lining up with TRBD1. The V segment lost 6 bases and the J segment 5 bases; nucleotides outside the gene matches: 9. Germline V lookup: CDR1 SNHLY, CDR2 FYNNEI. This CDR3 contains 14 residues. The CDR3 DNA sequence: TGTGCCAGCAGGGAACAGGGGATAGGGTATGGCTACACCTTC. It translates to CASREQGIGYGYTF.

The genes are TRBV7-3 and TRBJ1-1; unclear D gene. The CDR3 runs to 14 residues. Germline CDR1 SGHTA, CDR2 FQGTGA. V gave up 5 bases and J gave up 4 bases, with 14 bases separating them. As DNA, the CDR3 is TGTGCCAGCAGCCCCATGGGCGGGAGCACTGAAGCTTTCTTT. It encodes CASSPMGGSTEAFF.

The chain links TRBV30 to TRBJ2-2; 7 bases fit TRBD2. V was pared by 4 bases and J by 7 bases, with 15 bases of the junction left unmatched. This CDR3 is 16 amino acids long. Germline V gives CDR1 GTSNPN, CDR2 SVGIG (reference sequence). As DNA, the CDR3 is TGTGCCTGGAATCTCGGCGCGGGAGACGCGGGCGGGGAGCTGTTTTTT. It is translated as CAWNLGAGDAGGELFF.

This sequence joins TRBV12-3 or TRBV12-4 and TRBJ1-2; no clear D. The CDR3 covers 12 residues. V dropped 5 bases and J dropped 0 bases, with 4 bases sitting between them. CDR3 residues: CASSGTNYGYTF. For the CDR3, the DNA is TGTGCCAGCAGTGGCACTAACTATGGCTACACCTTC.

The J gene is TRBJ2-3, the V gene TRBV7-2, with 16 bases fitting TRBD2. This CDR3 region has 19 residues. J was trimmed by 1 base and V by 4 bases; bases with no gene match: 8. Germline V lookup: CDR1 SGHTA, CDR2 FQGNSA. CDR3 in amino acids: CASSYRPGLAGGRTDTQYF. Here the CDR3 DNA reads TGTGCCAGCAGCTATCGCCCGGGACTAGCGGGGGGGCGCACAGATACGCAGTATTTT. Variable domain in full (rest from reference TRBV7-2 and TRBJ2-3): GAGVSQSPSNKVTEKGKDVELRCDPISGHTALYWYRQSLGQGLEFLIYFQGNSAPDKSGLPSDRFSAERTGGSVSTLTIQRTQQEDSAVYLCASSYRPGLAGGRTDTQYFGPGTRLTVL.

The gene calls are TRBV9 and TRBJ2-2, with 8 bases matching TRBD1. Germline CDR1 and CDR2: SGDLS and YYNGEE. The V gene end was trimmed by 4 bases and the J gene end by 3 bases; junction bases not matched to a gene: 11. The CDR3 loop spans 17 amino acids. Here the CDR3 DNA reads TGTGCCAGCAGCTTCAGACCTGGGGACAGGTACACCGGGGAGCTGTTTTTT. Its translation: CASSFRPGDRYTGELFF.

CDR3: CASSPMGTADTQYF. In DNA, the CDR3 is TGTGCCAGCAGCCCTATGGGGACAGCAGATACGCAGTATTTT. The V call is TRBV7-3, the J call TRBJ2-3; 7 bases line up with TRBD1. Per germline, CDR1 SGHTA and CDR2 FQGTGA. Trimming removed 5 bases from V and 4 bases from J; junction bases left unmatched: 6. The CDR3 consists of 14 residues. The whole variable domain, remainder taken from reference TRBV7-3 and TRBJ2-3, is GAGVSQTPSNKVTEKGKYVELRCDPISGHTALYWYRQSLGQGPEFLIYFQGTGAADDSGLPNDRFFAVRPEGSVSTLKIQRTERGDSAVYLCASSPMGTADTQYFGPGTRLTVL.

This clone was found a few times. The chain couples TRBV6-4 to TRBJ2-1, with D uncertain. Per germline, CDR1 MRHNA and CDR2 SNTAGT. V shed 4 bases and J shed 7 bases, with 14 bases lying between them. The CDR3 totals 14 residues. The CDR3 protein is CASSAESPSNEQFF. CDR3 DNA: TGTGCCAGCAGTGCCGAGAGTCCGTCAAATGAGCAGTTCTTC.

The genes are TRBV5-4 and TRBJ2-3; D not resolved. CDR1 is SGHNT, CDR2 YYREEE, per germline (reference sequence). The ends were cut back, 4 bases at V and 5 bases at J, with 11 bases in the middle. This CDR3 is built from 13 residues. CDR3 sequence: CASSTNKQDTQYF. The CDR3 region has the DNA TGTGCCAGCAGCACCAATAAGCAAGATACGCAGTATTTT.

V and J are TRBV5-1 and TRBJ1-6; tentative D call: TRBD1 (5 bases). V lost 0 bases and J lost 11, with 21 bases in between. The CDR3 runs 17 residues. CDR1 is SGHRS, CDR2 YFSETQ, per germline. CDR3 loop: CASSLEVGLRSWPPLHF. The DNA for the CDR3 is TGCGCCAGCAGCTTGGAGGTGGGACTTCGGTCGTGGCCACCCCTCCACTTT.

The V gene is TRBV6-1, the J gene TRBJ1-2, with 11 bases aligning to TRBD1. The length of the CDR3 is 14 residues. In germline, CDR1 is MNHNS, CDR2 SASEGT. V shed 1 base and J 6 bases; nucleotides not matched to a gene: 1. CDR3 loop: CASSEGTGGDGYTF. CDR3 nucleotide sequence: TGTGCCAGCAGTGAAGGGACAGGGGGCGATGGCTACACCTTC.

The rearrangement joins TRBV4-1 to TRBJ1-5, with TRBD1 matching 9 bases. Germline trimming cut 4 bases from V and 6 bases from J; bases unmatched to any gene: 7. Per the germline V gene, CDR1 is MGHRA and CDR2 is YSYEKL. This CDR3 region has 15 residues. For the CDR3, the DNA is TGCGCCAGCAGCCCAGCCGGGACAGGGTCTCAGCCCCAGCATTTT. It encodes CASSPAGTGSQPQHF.

V is TRBV24-1 and J is TRBJ2-1; maybe TRBD2 (7 bases). Germline CDR1 and CDR2: KGHDR and SFDVKD. This CDR3 comprises 17 residues. The V end was cut by 5 bases, the J end by 7 bases, with 23 bases between. The CDR3 coding sequence is TGTGCCACCAGTGCCACCAGTGCGGGGGCCTTGAGGAATGAGCAGTTCTTC. Its translation: CATSATSAGALRNEQFF.

This clone is a singleton in its sample. The gene calls are TRBV3-1 (or the pseudogene TRBV3-2) and TRBJ1-6, with TRBD1 matching over 8 bases. Germline V gene data show CDR1 as LGHDT and CDR2 as YNNKEL (reference sequence). The CDR3 contains 15 residues. V was pared by 4 bases and J by 6 bases, with 5 bases of the junction left unmatched. The CDR3 here is CASSRETGVNSPLHF. DNA for the CDR3: TGTGCCAGCAGCCGCGAGACAGGGGTTAATTCACCCCTCCACTTT.

This chain uses TRBV19 with TRBJ1-3; no reliable D call. Trimming pared 0 bases from V and 3 bases from J, leaving 15 bases between. Germline values: CDR1 LNHDA, CDR2 SQIVND (reference sequence). The CDR3 has 17 amino acids. The CDR3 DNA follows: TGTGCCAGTAGTATAGATTTCGGGAGCAAGATTGGAAACACCATATATTTT. Amino acids: CASSIDFGSKIGNTIYF.

The chain is built from TRBV6-2 or TRBV6-3 and TRBJ2-7; 9 nucleotides match TRBD2. The CDR3 has 18 amino acids. Trimming took 4 bases from V and 4 from J; bases not matched to a gene: 17. Germline CDR1 reads MNHEY; CDR2 reads SVGEGT. CDR3 coding DNA: TGTGCCAGCAGTTCTGGATCTAGCGGGACAGCTACCTTTTACGAGCAGTACTTC. It translates to CASSSGSSGTATFYEQYF.

J is TRBJ1-2 and V is TRBV5-6, with 7 bases identical to TRBD1. The junction had 11 bases not matched to a gene; V was cut back by 1 base and J by 5 bases. The germline V gene has CDR1 SGHDT and CDR2 YYEEEE. CDR3 length equals 16 residues. The CDR3 spells CASSLPGTENVYGYTF. The CDR3 nucleotides are TGTGCCAGCAGCTTGCCCGGGACAGAGAACGTATATGGCTACACCTTC.

The chain combines TRBV10-3 with TRBJ2-3; tentatively, D is TRBD2 (6 bases). Between the trimmed V and J ends, which lost 5 bases and 0 bases, there was a span of 9 bases. This CDR3 is built from 14 residues. In germline, CDR1 is ENHRY, CDR2 SYGVKD. CDR3 region: CAISSGQSTDTQYF. The CDR3 DNA follows: TGTGCCATCAGTAGCGGGCAAAGCACAGATACGCAGTATTTT.

The gene calls are TRBV28 and TRBJ2-2; D not resolved. V was shortened by 7 bases and J by 7 bases, with 7 bases between the two germline ends. The CDR3 has 11 amino acids. CDR1 MDHEN and CDR2 SYDVKM come from the germline V gene. The CDR3 DNA follows: TGTGCCAGCACCTTAATCGGGGAGCTGTTTTTT. Protein sequence: CASTLIGELFF.